Listed here are 4 T cell receptor beta chains from one sample, sequenced in a study of PD-1 blockade in classical Hodgkin lymphoma. Patients all relapsed after autologous stem cell transplantation, and there was variation in brentuximab vedotin exposure. TCRdb's copy holds only in-frame clones and misses some; the assay was immunoSEQ multiplex PCR. The table shows about 50,000 clones, with around 78% occurring only once. Sequencing used peripheral blood mononuclear cells (PBMCs), obtained before the second cycle of nivolumab. These receptors all stem from a human donor with classical Hodgkin lymphoma.

The rearrangement links TRBV11-3 to TRBJ2-1; TRBD2 agrees at 8 bases. The CDR3 totals 15 residues. The germline gives CDR1 SGHNT, CDR2 YENEEA. The V and J ends lost 2 bases and 8 bases, in that order; junction bases with no gene match: 8. The CDR3 DNA sequence: TGTGCCAGCAGCTTACGAGGAGCGGGAGAGTATGAGCAGTTCTTC. As protein: CASSLRGAGEYEQFF.

There are a few counts of this clone. This rearrangement joins TRBV2 to TRBJ1-2, with 8 bases matching TRBD1. The V segment lost 4 bases and the J segment 7 bases; nucleotides outside the gene matches: 5. CDR3 length: 13 residues. From germline, CDR1 is SNHLY and CDR2 FYNNEI. CDR3 loop: CASSVAGGFGYTF. The CDR3 DNA reads as TGTGCCAGCAGTGTGGCAGGGGGCTTTGGCTACACCTTC. Complete variable domain (other parts from reference TRBV2 and TRBJ1-2): EPEVTQTPSHQVTQMGQEVILRCVPISNHLYFYWYRQILGQKVEFLVSFYNNEISEKSEIFDDQFSVERPDGSNFTLKIRSTKLEDSAMYFCASSVAGGFGYTFGSGTRLTVV.

This chain joins TRBV2 and TRBJ2-7, with 7 bases matching TRBD1. Germline assignment: CDR1 SNHLY and CDR2 FYNNEI. V shed 10 bases and J 0 bases; nucleotides not matched to a gene: 6. This CDR3 is built from 13 residues. CDR3 loop: CATLDRFSYEQYF. As DNA, the CDR3 is TGTGCCACTCTGGACAGGTTCTCCTACGAGCAGTACTTC.

The chain couples TRBV11-2 to TRBJ1-5; weak D call: TRBD1 (5 bases). The CDR3 consists of 14 residues. CDR1 is SGHAT and CDR2 is FQNNGV in the germline V gene. Deletions cut 4 bases from V and 1 base from J, with 8 bases between. The CDR3 region has the DNA TGTGCCAGCAGCTACGGACACAGCAATCAGCCCCAGCATTTT. This encodes CASSYGHSNQPQHF.